This T cell receptor (beta chain) originates from a study of blood T cell repertoires in COVID-19. J was trimmed by 4 bases and V by 3 bases; bases with no gene match: 8. Germline V lookup: CDR1 SEHNR, CDR2 FQNEAQ (reference sequence). This CDR3 comprises 15 residues. Enrolment of Seattle patients took place during active infection, and they were followed longitudinally. Original methodology: From reference gene primer amplification, estimates of nucleated cell counts were derived. The assay was immunoSEQ multiplex PCR, and TCRdb's table has in-frame clones only and misses some. V, J and clone size derive from that table, while D and trimming were established from the DNA sequence. This table has roughly 230,000 clones, around 87% appearing once.

This sequence originates from a woman aged 60 to 75 with COVID-19, enrolled during active disease. Specimen: peripheral blood. The chain links TRBV7-9 to TRBJ1-1, with 7 nucleotides matching TRBD1. CDR3 region: CASSLSRQGPTEAFF. CDR3 coding DNA: TGTGCCAGCAGCTTGTCTCGACAGGGCCCCACTGAAGCTTTCTTT.